The 25 T cell receptor beta chains below all came from one sample that was sequenced in a study of CD8 T cells in Susac syndrome (dated by TCRdb to the late 2010s). The library was produced with the immunoSEQ multiplex PCR assay. RNA was extracted using the RNeasy kit, and about 0.45 to 1 ug of the RNA was reverse transcribed with random hexamers. TCRdb reprocessed the public reads (quality trimming at Q25 with fastp, clone calling with MiXCR) and kept in-frame beta chains. Rows with a matching CDR3 protein are joined into one entry that keeps the most common DNA and genes. The sample table lists roughly 180,000 distinct CDR3 sequences, about 95% of them with a count of one. 0.1% of the sample is taken by the ten largest. Material: CD4+ T cells from PBMCs. The receptors were gathered from a human donor in good health.

In this sample, this clonotype turned up once. The chain couples TRBV24-1 to TRBJ2-1; D is uncertain. V was cut by 1 base and J by 0 bases, with 9 bases left in between. Germline CDR1 and CDR2: KGHDR and SFDVKD. This CDR3 has 16 residues. The CDR3: CATSDFGVSSYNEQFF. The CDR3, as DNA: TGTGCCACCAGTGATTTTGGGGTAAGCTCCTACAATGAGCAGTTCTTC.

The rearrangement joins TRBV6-2 or TRBV6-3 to TRBJ1-5; TRBD1 matches 10 bases. Trimming removed 2 bases from V and 4 bases from J; junction bases left unmatched: 5. CDR3 length: 16 residues. Germline V gene sequence: CDR1 MNHEY, CDR2 SVGEGT. For the CDR3, the DNA is TGTGCCAGCAGTTACCGTCGGACAGGGGGGAATCAGCCCCAGCATTTT. Encoded protein: CASSYRRTGGNQPQHF.

The chain is built from TRBV9 and TRBJ1-2; no firm D call. CDR1 SGDLS and CDR2 YYNGEE come from the germline V gene. Trimming cost V 5 bases and J 5 bases, with 10 bases left between them. The CDR3 has 12 residues. The CDR3 region is CASREGIYGYTF. The CDR3 region has the DNA TGTGCCAGCAGGGAAGGAATATATGGCTACACCTTC.

The V call is TRBV2, the J call TRBJ1-5, with D possibly being TRBD1 (6 bases). This CDR3 comprises 14 residues. Germline CDR1 reads SNHLY; CDR2 reads FYNNEI. Trimming took 6 bases from V and 2 from J, leaving 11 bases between them. The chain's CDR3 is CASSRGAGNQPQHF. In DNA form, the CDR3 reads TGTGCCAGCAGCCGGGGGGCGGGCAATCAGCCCCAGCATTTT.

The J gene is TRBJ1-1, the V gene TRBV5-1; D gene unclear. Germline assignment: CDR1 SGHRS and CDR2 YFSETQ. The CDR3 has 15 amino acids. Trimming took 4 bases from V and 1 from J, leaving 14 bases between them. The CDR3 reads CASSPYSSPNTEAFF. CDR3 nucleotide sequence: TGCGCCAGCAGCCCCTACAGCTCACCGAACACTGAAGCTTTCTTT.

The gene calls are TRBV28 and TRBJ2-7; D could derive from TRBD1 or TRBD2 (6 bases each). This CDR3 has 17 residues. CDR1 is MDHEN and CDR2 is SYDVKM in the germline V gene. Deletions cut 6 bases from V and 5 bases from J, with 26 bases between. This chain's CDR3 is CASRPSPGARSRDEQYF. The CDR3 DNA follows: TGTGCCAGCAGACCCTCGCCGGGGGCCAGGTCGCGGGACGAGCAGTACTTC.

The V gene is TRBV28, the J gene TRBJ2-1, with 13 bases matching TRBD2. This CDR3 spans 16 amino acids. V was clipped by 5 bases and J by 2 bases; unmatched bases: 3. Germline lookup yields CDR1 MDHEN and CDR2 SYDVKM. The CDR3 reads CASSRTSGSPYNEQFF. CDR3 DNA sequence: TGTGCCAGCAGTCGGACTAGCGGGAGCCCCTACAATGAGCAGTTCTTC.

J is TRBJ2-1 and V is TRBV6-5; TRBD2 agrees at 9 bases. With V trimmed by 6 bases and J by 4 bases, 7 bases remained unmatched. Looked up from germline, CDR1 is MNHEY and CDR2 is SVGAGI. This CDR3 has 15 amino acids. This CDR3 is CASSPPAGGYNEQFF. The CDR3 bases are TGTGCCAGCAGCCCCCCAGCGGGGGGATACAATGAGCAGTTCTTC.

The chain is built from TRBV29-1 and TRBJ2-3, with 9 bases lining up with TRBD2. Germline V gives CDR1 SQVTM, CDR2 ANQGSEA. CDR3 length: 16 amino acids. The V and J ends lost 6 bases and 0 bases, in that order; junction bases with no gene match: 10. The CDR3 protein is CSVLNLAGASTDTQYF. The CDR3 nucleotides are TGCAGCGTACTTAATTTAGCGGGAGCGAGCACAGATACGCAGTATTTT.

The genes are TRBV11-1 and TRBJ2-2; tentatively, D is TRBD1 (6 bases). CDR1 is SGHAT and CDR2 is FQDESV in the germline V gene (reference sequence). With 2 bases removed from V and 7 bases from J, the gap between germline ends came to 11 bases. The CDR3 has 14 amino acids. CDR3 amino acids: CASSLTGSSGELFF. The CDR3 DNA sequence: TGTGCCAGCAGCTTAACAGGGAGCAGCGGGGAGCTGTTTTTT.

CDR3 bases: TGCAGCGTCGACTGGAGCTCCTACAATGAGCAGTTCTTC. Translating gives CSVDWSSYNEQFF. This rearrangement joins TRBV29-1 to TRBJ2-1; no clear D. The germline V gene has CDR1 SQVTM and CDR2 ANQGSEA. CDR3 size: 13 residues. V lost 6 bases, J lost 0 bases, and 9 bases lay in between.

The J gene is TRBJ2-5, the V gene TRBV20-1, with 8 nucleotides matching TRBD2. The CDR3 is 14 amino acids. The J segment lost 5 bases and the V segment lost 5 bases, leaving 10 bases of the junction unmatched. The germline V gene encodes CDR1 DFQATT and CDR2 SNEGSKA (reference sequence). The CDR3 DNA reads as TGCAGTGCTCCTAAAGCGGGAGTTTTCGAGACCCAGTACTTC. Translation gives CSAPKAGVFETQYF.

This sequence joins TRBV30 and TRBJ2-2; the D is unclear. Looked up from germline, CDR1 is GTSNPN and CDR2 is SVGIG (reference sequence). The CDR3 is 14 residues long. Trimming cost V 4 bases and J 4 bases, with 13 bases left between them. The DNA of the CDR3 is TGTGCCTGGATGGTCCTAGAGGCCACCGGGGAGCTGTTTTTT. Protein: CAWMVLEATGELFF.

The chain combines TRBV12-3 or TRBV12-4 with TRBJ1-5, with a tentative D call TRBD1 (6 bases). V dropped 5 bases and J dropped 2 bases, with 10 bases sitting between them. The CDR3 has 14 residues. The CDR3 DNA reads as TGTGCCAGCAGTCCCCGGACAGGCAATCAGCCCCAGCATTTT. Its protein product is CASSPRTGNQPQHF.

The chain recombines TRBV7-7 with TRBJ2-2; D is uncertain. The CDR3 spans 14 residues. V was shortened by 6 bases and J by 9 bases, with 17 bases between the two germline ends. CDR1 and CDR2 (germline): SSHAT, FNYEAQ (reference sequence). CDR3 loop: CASSRDTGARELFF. The CDR3 DNA sequence: TGTGCCAGCAGTCGAGACACGGGCGCCCGGGAGCTGTTTTTT. Combining the CDR3 with reference TRBV7-7 and TRBJ2-2 gives the whole variable domain GAGVSQSPRYKVTKRGQDVTLRCDPISSHATLYWYQQALGQGPEFLTYFNYEAQPDKSGLPSDRFSAERPEGSISTLTIQRTEQRDSAMYRCASSRDTGARELFFGEGSRLTVL.

The CDR3: CSARVAYYEQYF. In DNA form, the CDR3 reads TGCAGTGCTAGAGTCGCATACTACGAGCAGTACTTC. The chain links TRBV20-1 to TRBJ2-7; D ambiguous. Trimming pared 1 base from V and 3 bases from J, leaving 7 bases between. The CDR3 sequence is 12 residues long. CDR1 is DFQATT, CDR2 SNEGSKA, per germline (reference sequence).

The rearrangement uses TRBV27 and TRBJ1-2; 7 bases align to TRBD1. This CDR3 region has 17 residues. Germline lookup yields CDR1 MNHEY and CDR2 SMNVEV (reference sequence). V was pared by 2 bases and J by 3 bases, with 12 bases of the junction left unmatched. The CDR3 sequence is CASSLTGAGRAYYGYTF. CDR3 coding DNA: TGTGCCAGCAGTTTAACAGGGGCGGGGAGGGCTTACTATGGCTACACCTTC.

This chain joins TRBV6-5 and TRBJ2-7; the match to TRBD1 covers 10 bases. J gave up 2 bases and V 9 bases, and 10 bases lay outside the gene matches. CDR3 size: 15 residues. Germline V gene sequence: CDR1 MNHEY, CDR2 SVGAGI. The DNA for the CDR3 is TGTGCCAGTTCTAGGACGGGACAGGGGACCTACGAGCAGTACTTC. Translated, it gives CASSRTGQGTYEQYF.

V gene TRBV9 combines with J gene TRBJ2-5; D possibly corresponds to TRBD1 (6 bases). V lost 1 base, J lost 2 bases, and 9 bases lay in between. The CDR3 has 14 amino acids. Germline CDR1 and CDR2: SGDLS and YYNGEE. The CDR3 protein is CASSVTGLQETQYF. DNA for the CDR3: TGTGCCAGCAGCGTAACAGGGCTACAAGAGACCCAGTACTTC.

J is TRBJ2-7 and V is TRBV24-1, with 7 bases lining up with TRBD2. This CDR3 spans 12 amino acids. In germline, CDR1 is KGHDR, CDR2 SFDVKD. Trimming cost V 8 bases and J 4 bases; bases outside gene matches: 4. CDR3 amino acids: CATTREIYEQYF. CDR3 coding DNA: TGTGCCACCACGCGGGAGATTTACGAGCAGTACTTC.

V usage is TRBV9 and J usage is TRBJ2-1; TRBD2 matches at 8 bases. The CDR3 loop spans 17 amino acids. CDR1 SGDLS and CDR2 YYNGEE come from the germline V gene. Trimming removed 1 base from V and 4 bases from J; junction bases left unmatched: 10. As DNA, the CDR3 is TGTGCCAGCAGCGTATCGCCGAGGACTAGCAGATACAATGAGCAGTTCTTC. It yields the protein CASSVSPRTSRYNEQFF. Complete variable domain (other parts from reference TRBV9 and TRBJ2-1): DSGVTQTPKHLITATGQRVTLRCSPRSGDLSVYWYQQSLDQGLQFLIQYYNGEERAKGNILERFSAQQFPDLHSELNLSSLELGDSALYFCASSVSPRTSRYNEQFFGPGTRLTVL.

V is TRBV9 and J is TRBJ2-5; 9 bases agree with TRBD1. After removal of 4 bases from V and 7 bases from J, the junction contained 8 bases not matched to a gene. The CDR3 runs 14 residues. The germline V gene encodes CDR1 SGDLS and CDR2 YYNGEE. DNA of the CDR3: TGTGCCAGCAGCCCGGGACAGGGTAGGGTGACCCAGTACTTC. This sequence encodes CASSPGQGRVTQYF. Full variable domain (missing parts from reference TRBV9 and TRBJ2-5): DSGVTQTPKHLITATGQRVTLRCSPRSGDLSVYWYQQSLDQGLQFLIQYYNGEERAKGNILERFSAQQFPDLHSELNLSSLELGDSALYFCASSPGQGRVTQYFGPGTRLLVL.

V gene TRBV12-3 or TRBV12-4 combines with J gene TRBJ2-5; D is possibly TRBD2 (5 bases). V was shortened by 4 bases and J by 5 bases, with 20 bases between the two germline ends. The CDR3 has 16 residues. The CDR3 DNA reads TGTGCCAGCAGTTATTCACGTTCGGGGTCCAGGGAGACCCAGTACTTC. As protein: CASSYSRSGSRETQYF.

The chain employs TRBV20-1 and TRBJ2-7; 9 bases fit TRBD1. After removal of 3 bases from V and 5 bases from J, the junction contained 11 bases not matched to a gene. Germline-derived CDR1 and CDR2 are DFQATT and SNEGSKA (reference sequence). The CDR3 totals 15 residues. As DNA, the CDR3 is TGCAGTGCTAGTCCCACCGGGACAGGGACCGACGAGCAGTACTTC. Translation: CSASPTGTGTDEQYF.

The V call is TRBV5-1, the J call TRBJ2-5; tentatively, D is TRBD2 (5 bases). Trimming stripped 1 base from V and 1 base from J, with 8 bases between. Germline V CDR1 and CDR2: SGHRS, YFSETQ. The CDR3 is 14 amino acids. The CDR3 loop is CASSLWESQETQYF. The CDR3 nucleotides are TGCGCCAGCAGCTTGTGGGAGAGCCAAGAGACCCAGTACTTC. The whole variable domain, remainder taken from reference TRBV5-1 and TRBJ2-5, is KAGVTQTPRYLIKTRGQQVTLSCSPISGHRSVSWYQQTPGQGLQFLFEYFSETQRNKGNFPGRFSGRQFSNSRSEMNVSTLELGDSALYLCASSLWESQETQYFGPGTRLLVL.